This entry features one T cell receptor beta chain sequence. Its antigen is not yet known. The sample holds no much larger clone one base away, and base qualities are not on file. This entry comes from a study of T cell repertoires in cytomegalovirus infection (dated by TCRdb to the late 2010s). For the wider study: Peptide stimulations targeted recently identified HLA-C-restricted CMV epitopes, whose presentation resists viral immunomodulation, together with well-studied HLA-B-restricted epitopes. Donor HLA type was relevant to the analysis, because carriage of CMV infection together with the matching HLA type was indicated by public TCR beta signatures. Findings and caveats that apply to the study as a whole: In the ex vivo response, HLA-C-restricted CMV-specific TCR beta clonotypes were dominant, and in two of eight donors the single most frequent clonotype came from this HLA-C-restricted group. In both this cohort and an independent roughly 350-donor cohort, the cumulative frequency of public TCR beta family members distinguished carriers of CMV infection plus the relevant HLA type.

V and J are truncated by 7 bases and 2 bases respectively, leaving an intervening sequence of 11 bases. The CDR3 sequence holds 13 residues, the cysteine and phenylalanine included. This entry keeps only the CDR3 DNA: 39 bases, framed from base 1. Via the germline V gene, CDR1 is SGHAT and CDR2 FQNNGV. TCRdb records Illumina HiSeq 1500 as the sequencer. The public reads were reprocessed in TCRdb via fastp at Q25 and MiXCR, keeping in-frame beta chains. CDR3 protein sequences are deduplicated, and each keeps its most common genes and DNA. The sample contains roughly 150,000 distinct CDR3 sequences, roughly a fifth of them found a single time. The ten largest clones represent 25% of the sample. The sample's treatment or condition label, in plain terms: in vitro stimulation with specific CMV peptide epitopes to enrich CMV-specific T cells.

Sequencing used CD8+ T cells from cultured PBMCs, obtained from culture after CMV antigen stimulation. The sequence came from a human donor in good health (CMV status not recorded). Some clones in this sample may be carry-over from other donors' samples. Recombination joined TRBV11-2 with TRBJ2-5; the D gene lacks a confident call. This receptor has the CDR3 CASTPGWQETQYF. Read as DNA, the sequence is TGTGCCAGCACCCCCGGGTGGCAAGAGACCCAGTACTTC.